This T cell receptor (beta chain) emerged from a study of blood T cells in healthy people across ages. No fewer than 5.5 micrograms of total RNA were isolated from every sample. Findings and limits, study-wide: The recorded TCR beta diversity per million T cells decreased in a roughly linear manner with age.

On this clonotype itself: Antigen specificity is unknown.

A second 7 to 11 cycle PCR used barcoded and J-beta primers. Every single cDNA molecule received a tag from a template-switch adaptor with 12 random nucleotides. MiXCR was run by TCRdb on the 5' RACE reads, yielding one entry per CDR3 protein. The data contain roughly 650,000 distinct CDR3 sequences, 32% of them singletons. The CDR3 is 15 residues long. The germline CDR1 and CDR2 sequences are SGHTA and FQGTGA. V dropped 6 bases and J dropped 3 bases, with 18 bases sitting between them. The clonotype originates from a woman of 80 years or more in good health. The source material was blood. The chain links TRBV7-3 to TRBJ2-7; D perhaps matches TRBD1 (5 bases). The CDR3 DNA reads TGTGCCAGCAGTGAAGGGCAGGGCCCCTACTACGAGCAGTACTTC. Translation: CASSEGQGPYYEQYF.